The 30 T cell receptor beta chains below come from one sample, sequenced in a study of T cell clonality in common variable immunodeficiency. Sequencing used immunoSEQ multiplex PCR; TCRdb keeps in-frame clones, though not all of them. The sample counts 30,000 to 40,000 clones, none seen once; the ten largest own around 2.8%. The sequenced material came from peripheral blood mononuclear cells. The receptors were gathered from a person between 18 and 75 years old in good health.

The table lists this clone with many counts. The CDR3 end is not reached by the read, which stops 3 residues before it; the germline J gene fills it in. The J gene is TRBJ2-1, the V gene TRBV24-1; the match to TRBD2 covers 14 bases. Germline CDR1 and CDR2: KGHDR and SFDVKD. Trimming cost V 4 bases and J 1 base; bases outside gene matches: 5. The CDR3 consists of 18 residues. CDR3 bases read: TGTGCCACCAGTGACGGGACTAGCGGGAGTACGTCCTACAATGAG. Protein sequence: CATSDGTSGSTSYNE. The complete CDR3 reads CATSDGTSGSTSYNEQFF.

This clone was recorded at least ten times. The CDR3 goes on 3 residues after the read ends, and that part is filled in from the germline J gene. J is TRBJ2-3 and V is TRBV2; TRBD2 might be the D (5 bases). The CDR3 has 14 amino acids. V lost 8 bases, J lost 4 bases, and 16 bases lay in between. Germline CDR1 is SNHLY and CDR2 is FYNNEI. The CDR3 reads CASAETSLPDTQYF. Partial CDR3 DNA: TGTGCCAGCGCTGAAACTAGTTTACCAGATACG.

This clone was detected ten times or more. The missing CDR3 end, 3 residues past where the read stops, is filled in from the germline J gene. This chain uses TRBV20-1 with TRBJ1-2; 12 nucleotides line up with TRBD1. V lost 5 bases to trimming and J lost 4 bases; unmatched junction nucleotides: 8. In germline, CDR1 is DFQATT, CDR2 SNEGSKA (reference sequence). CDR3 length: 15 amino acids. This chain's CDR3 is CSAVTGTGGSYGYTF. CDR3 bases read: TGCAGTGCTGTTACCGGGACAGGGGGCTCCTATGGC.

Turning to this clone: The read is 3 residues too short to cover the CDR3 end, so that end is filled in from the germline J gene. This chain joins TRBV18 and TRBJ2-3; perhaps TRBD1 as D (5 bases). The germline V gene encodes CDR1 KGHSH and CDR2 LQKENI. CDR3 length equals 15 residues. V gave up 5 bases and J gave up 4 bases, with 16 bases separating them. The CDR3 sequence is CASSLQASGPDTQYF. The sequenced CDR3 bases are TGTGCCAGCTCATTACAGGCCTCCGGGCCAGATACG.

The table lists this clone with many counts. Read coverage stops 3 residues before the CDR3 terminus; the germline J gene supplies the remainder. The gene calls are TRBV7-2 and TRBJ1-6, with D maybe TRBD1 (6 bases). This CDR3 has 18 residues. V was pared by 0 bases and J by 8 bases, with 20 bases between. CDR1 and CDR2 (germline): SGHTA, FQGNSA. The CDR3 bases that were read are TGTGCCAGCAGCTTAGCGCCGCCAGGCCAGGGACATCATTCACCC. Its protein is CASSLAPPGQGHHSP. The full CDR3 sequence reads CASSLAPPGQGHHSPLHF.

This clone has just a few counts. One end of the junction does not line up with germline, which may come from a read error. The read ends 3 residues before the CDR3 terminus; that terminus is restored from the germline J gene. J is TRBJ1-3 and V is TRBV19; perhaps TRBD1 as D (6 bases). Germline CDR1 and CDR2: LNHDA and SQIVND (reference sequence). This CDR3 region has 14 residues. CDR3 DNA (partial): TGTGCCAGTAGTCTACAGGGCTATGGAAGCACC. This gives the protein CASSLQGYGST. The complete CDR3 reads CASSLQGYGSTIYF.

This clone has ten or more counts. The read finishes 3 residues shy of the CDR3 end, and the germline J gene is used to complete it. The rearrangement joins TRBV20-1 to TRBJ2-7; maybe TRBD1 (6 bases). Between the trimmed V and J ends, which lost 3 bases and 4 bases, there was a span of 19 bases. The CDR3 length is 15 residues. Germline assignment: CDR1 DFQATT and CDR2 SNEGSKA (reference sequence). This CDR3 reads CSASPNAGAQYEQYF. The CDR3 bases that were read are TGCAGTGCTAGCCCGAACGCAGGGGCCCAATACGAG.

This clone was observed at least ten times. The read falls 3 residues short of the CDR3 end, and the missing part is taken from the germline J gene. This chain joins TRBV20-1 and TRBJ2-3; D is possibly TRBD2 (6 bases). Trimming pared 5 bases from V and 2 bases from J, leaving 14 bases between. The CDR3 has 14 amino acids. The germline V gene has CDR1 DFQATT and CDR2 SNEGSKA (reference sequence). CDR3 sequence reads: CSAPWTMDTDTQYF. CDR3 bases read: TGCAGTGCTCCCTGGACTATGGACACAGATACG.

This clone was recorded many times. Read sequence stops 3 residues before the CDR3 end, and the germline J gene provides the missing end. This chain uses TRBV7-9 with TRBJ1-1; 7 nucleotides agree with TRBD1. J gave up 3 bases and V 5 bases, and 9 bases lay outside the gene matches. This CDR3 spans 15 amino acids. CDR1 and CDR2 from the germline V gene are SEHNR and FQNEAQ (reference sequence). The part of the CDR3 DNA that was read is TGTGCCAGCAGCGCATACGGACAGGTTTACACTGAA. As protein: CASSAYGQVYTE. The entire CDR3 reads CASSAYGQVYTEAFF.

This clone was seen repeatedly, ten times or more. The read ends 3 residues shy of where the CDR3 ends; the end is completed using the germline J gene. The chain employs TRBV4-2 and TRBJ1-6; TRBD1 matches 7 bases. Trimming took 4 bases from V and 9 from J; bases not matched to a gene: 12. The CDR3 is 16 amino acids. Germline V lookup: CDR1 LGHNA, CDR2 YNFKEQ. The part of the CDR3 DNA that was read is TGTGCCAGCAGCCCCCCAATGGGGGAGGGGGCTTCACCC. It codes for CASSPPMGEGASP. The whole CDR3 protein is CASSPPMGEGASPLHF.

This clone came up many times. Here the CDR3 reads CASSGATKETQYF. The CDR3 bases that were read are TGTGCCAGCAGCGGGGCGACGAAAGAGACC. V is TRBV5-5 and J is TRBJ2-5; D possibly corresponds to TRBD1 (5 bases). The read terminates 3 residues before the CDR3 end, so the remaining end is supplied by the germline J gene. Trimming took 4 bases from V and 3 from J, leaving 10 bases between them. Germline V gives CDR1 SGHKS, CDR2 YYEKEE (reference sequence). The CDR3 contains 13 residues.

Ten or more counts support this clone. With the read ending 3 residues before the CDR3 end, the germline J gene is used to fill in that end. J is TRBJ2-7 and V is TRBV20-1; D is unresolved. V gave up 0 bases and J gave up 5 bases, with 5 bases separating them. The CDR3 is made up of 11 amino acids. CDR1 and CDR2 from the germline V gene are DFQATT and SNEGSKA (reference sequence). Here the CDR3 reads CSARDNNEQYF. Partial CDR3 DNA: TGCAGTGCTAGAGATAACAACGAG.

This clone was detected many times. The DNA ends 3 residues before the CDR3 does, and the rest of the CDR3 is filled in from the germline J gene. The chain joins TRBV20-1 to TRBJ1-2; the D gene is possibly TRBD1 (6 bases). Germline V gives CDR1 DFQATT, CDR2 SNEGSKA (reference sequence). The CDR3 sequence is 12 residues long. V was shortened by 6 bases and J by 6 bases, with 14 bases between the two germline ends. Here the CDR3 reads CSAPAGAHGYTF. The part of the CDR3 DNA that was read is TGCAGTGCCCCCGCGGGGGCACATGGC.

This clone was seen ten or more times. With the read ending 3 residues before the CDR3 end, the germline J gene is used to fill in that end. The chain carries TRBV20-1 and TRBJ2-7, with TRBD1 matching over 7 bases. CDR1 DFQATT and CDR2 SNEGSKA come from the germline V gene (reference sequence). The CDR3 totals 13 residues. V lost 2 bases to trimming and J lost 0 bases; unmatched junction nucleotides: 1. This CDR3 is CSARRDSSYEQYF. The CDR3 bases that were read are TGCAGTGCTAGAAGGGACAGCTCCTACGAG.

This clone was seen at least ten times. The read falls 3 residues short of the CDR3 end, and the missing part is taken from the germline J gene. The J gene is TRBJ1-4, the V gene TRBV5-4, with 7 bases aligning to TRBD1. The CDR3 extends over 13 amino acids. Unmatched junction bases numbered 3, after V lost 3 bases and J lost 7 bases. Germline CDR1 SGHNT, CDR2 YYREEE (reference sequence). CDR3 region: CASSSYRGEKLFF. CDR3 DNA, as far as it was read: TGTGCCAGCAGCTCTTACAGGGGTGAAAAA.

With respect to this clone: This may arise from a read error, as a much more abundant clone is one base away. The CDR3 goes on 3 residues after the read ends, and that part is filled in from the germline J gene. The chain joins TRBV30 to TRBJ2-3, with TRBD1 matching over 8 bases. Per the germline V gene, CDR1 is GTSNPN and CDR2 is SVGIG (reference sequence). The CDR3 runs 15 residues. The CDR3 sequence is CAWRGRQGSNQPQYF. CDR3 DNA, as far as it was read: TGTGCCTGGAGGGGAAGACAGGGGTCGAATCAGCCG. Full variable domain (rest looked up from reference TRBV30 and TRBJ2-3): SQTIHQWPATLVQPVGSPLSLECTVEGTSNPNLYWYRQAAGRGLQLLFYSVGIGQISSEVPQNLSASRPQDRQFILSSKKLLLSDSGFYLCAWRGRQGSNQPQYFGPGTRLTVL.

This clone was seen at least ten times. The CDR3 end is not reached by the read, which stops 3 residues before it; the germline J gene fills it in. The chain combines TRBV18 with TRBJ1-2; D call uncertain. Germline assignment: CDR1 KGHSH and CDR2 LQKENI. V was cut by 3 bases and J by 0 bases, with 17 bases left in between. The CDR3 totals 17 residues. CDR3 in amino acids: CASSPTSRPSANYGYTF. The covered CDR3 bases are TGTGCCAGCTCACCTACATCCCGTCCCAGCGCTAACTATGGC. Looking up the rest from reference TRBV18 and TRBJ1-2 gives the full variable domain: NAGVMQNPRHLVRRRGQEARLRCSPMKGHSHVYWYRQLPEEGLKFMVYLQKENIIDESGMPKERFSAEFPKEGPSILRIQQVVRGDSAAYFCASSPTSRPSANYGYTFGSGTRLTVV.

At least ten counts were recorded for this clone. The CDR3 is cut off 3 residues early in the read; its end comes from the germline J gene. The rearrangement uses TRBV7-6 and TRBJ2-2; the match to TRBD2 covers 9 bases. The CDR3 runs to 15 residues. The junction had 3 bases not matched to a gene; V was cut back by 3 bases and J by 4 bases. Germline values: CDR1 SGHVS, CDR2 FNYEAQ. CDR3 in amino acids: CASSFSAGGTGELFF. Incomplete CDR3 DNA: TGTGCCAGCAGCTTTTCAGCGGGAGGCACCGGGGAG. The variable domain in full, completed from reference TRBV7-6 and TRBJ2-2, reads GAGVSQSPRYKVTKRGQDVALRCDPISGHVSLYWYRQALGQGPEFLTYFNYEAQQDKSGLPNDRFSAERPEGSISTLTIQRTEQRDSAMYRCASSFSAGGTGELFFGEGSRLTVL.

This clone was picked up many times. The read finishes 3 residues shy of the CDR3 end, and the germline J gene is used to complete it. This chain joins TRBV2 and TRBJ1-2; weak D call: TRBD1 (6 bases). The V end was cut by 6 bases, the J end by 3 bases, with 8 bases between. The CDR3 runs 12 residues. Germline CDR1 SNHLY, CDR2 FYNNEI. The sequenced CDR3 bases are TGTGCCAGCAGGCCAGGGGACTATGGC. Amino acid sequence: CASRPGDYG. In full, the CDR3 is CASRPGDYGYTF.

The table lists this clone with many counts. From the germline J gene comes the end of the CDR3, since the read stops 3 residues before it. The rearrangement uses TRBV30 and TRBJ2-7; the D is unclear. The CDR3 loop spans 11 amino acids. Germline V gives CDR1 GTSNPN, CDR2 SVGIG (reference sequence). The V and J ends lost 2 bases and 3 bases respectively, with 5 bases between them. The DNA read from the CDR3 is TGTGCCTGGAGTCACAGCTACGAG. Translated, it gives CAWSHSYE. The whole CDR3 is CAWSHSYEQYF.

This clone came up many times. Sequencing ends 3 residues short of the CDR3 end; the germline J gene provides the rest. V gene TRBV20-1 combines with J gene TRBJ2-5; the match to TRBD2 covers 12 bases. The CDR3 covers 13 residues. The germline V gene has CDR1 DFQATT and CDR2 SNEGSKA (reference sequence). The V gene end was trimmed by 5 bases and the J gene end by 6 bases; junction bases not matched to a gene: 4. The CDR3 DNA, read in part, is TGCAGTGCTCCGACTAGCGGGAGAAAGACC. It translates to CSAPTSGRKT. The full CDR3 reads CSAPTSGRKTQYF.

This clone was seen repeatedly, ten times or more. The read falls 3 residues short of the CDR3 end, and the missing part is taken from the germline J gene. This sequence joins TRBV28 and TRBJ2-3; perhaps TRBD1 as D (6 bases). Trimming cost V 7 bases and J 3 bases, with 14 bases left between them. Germline V gene lookup returns CDR1 MDHEN and CDR2 SYDVKM. The CDR3 has 14 amino acids. CDR3 DNA (partial): TGTGCCAGCACCAAAGGGCAGGGGACAGATACG. It yields the protein CASTKGQGTDT. From start to end, the CDR3 is CASTKGQGTDTQYF.

Points on this clone: The missing CDR3 end, 3 residues past where the read stops, is filled in from the germline J gene. The chain carries TRBV7-2 and TRBJ2-3; 8 bases match TRBD2. Unmatched junction bases numbered 2, after V lost 6 bases and J lost 0 bases. This CDR3 is 14 amino acids long. CDR1 and CDR2 from the germline V gene are SGHTA and FQGNSA. CDR3 DNA, as far as it was read: TGTGCCAGCAGGGAGCGGGGGAGCACAGATACG. Protein: CASRERGSTDT. The complete CDR3 sequence is CASRERGSTDTQYF.

As concerns this clone: The read halts 3 residues ahead of the CDR3 end, with the missing end drawn from the germline J gene. The rearrangement joins TRBV7-7 to TRBJ2-3; D is uncertain. The germline V gene has CDR1 SSHAT and CDR2 FNYEAQ (reference sequence). The CDR3 loop spans 15 amino acids. V gave up 5 bases and J gave up 5 bases, with 17 bases separating them. Here the CDR3 reads CASSISTVPQDTQYF. CDR3 DNA (partial): TGTGCCAGCAGCATTAGCACGGTACCCCAAGATACG.

Turning to this clone: The CDR3 is cut off 3 residues early in the read; its end comes from the germline J gene. The chain uses TRBV19 and TRBJ2-5; perhaps TRBD2 as D (7 bases). The CDR3 sequence is 16 residues long. CDR1 and CDR2 from the germline V gene are LNHDA and SQIVND (reference sequence). CDR3 sequence: CASSPFLRGGIDTQYF. CDR3 DNA (partial): TGTGCCAGTAGTCCTTTCTTGAGGGGGGGCATCGATACC.

This clone was counted many times. The read stops 3 residues short of the end of the CDR3; the missing end is completed from the germline J gene. The V and J genes are TRBV6-4 and TRBJ2-3; TRBD1 matches at 7 bases. In germline, CDR1 is MRHNA, CDR2 SNTAGT. Trimming at V came to 3 bases and at J to 4 bases, leaving 4 bases not matched to a gene. The CDR3 runs to 14 residues. CDR3: CASSEGTVSDTQYF. Incomplete CDR3 DNA: TGTGCCAGCAGTGAAGGGACAGTATCAGATACG.

This clone came up many times. The read terminates 3 residues ahead of where the CDR3 ends, so the germline J gene completes it. V is TRBV18 and J is TRBJ1-2; D is unresolved. Trimming left V 8 bases short and J 5 bases short, with 18 bases between. Germline lookup yields CDR1 KGHSH and CDR2 LQKENI. The CDR3 has 14 amino acids. CDR3 bases read: TGTGCCAGCCACCCCCCGAGCAGGAATTATGGC. Encoded protein: CASHPPSRNYG. The full CDR3 reads CASHPPSRNYGYTF.

This clone was seen only a few times. This may arise from a read error, as a much more abundant clone is one base away. From the germline J gene comes the end of the CDR3, since the read stops 3 residues before it. The chain combines TRBV30 with TRBJ2-5, with D tentatively TRBD2 (7 bases). Germline V gene sequence: CDR1 GTSNPN, CDR2 SVGIG (reference sequence). The CDR3 covers 15 residues. CDR3 sequence: CAWSVGGAQSDTQYF. The CDR3 bases that were read are TGTGCCTGGAGTGTTGGGGGGGCGCAATCAGATACC. The complete variable domain, with remaining parts taken from reference TRBV30 and TRBJ2-5, reads SQTIHQWPATLVQPVGSPLSLECTVEGTSNPNLYWYRQAAGRGLQLLFYSVGIGQISSEVPQNLSASRPQDRQFILSSKKLLLSDSGFYLCAWSVGGAQSDTQYFGPGTRLLVL.

This clone has at least ten counts. Read data end 3 residues before the CDR3 end; the end is taken from the germline J gene. The genes are TRBV5-1 and TRBJ2-6; TRBD2 might be the D (5 bases). The V gene's germline CDR1 is SGHRS and CDR2 YFSETQ. Trimming removed 4 bases at V and 0 bases at J, with 26 bases between. This CDR3 spans 21 amino acids. The CDR3: CASSPRQDLAQLLSGANVLTF. The DNA read from the CDR3 is TGCGCCAGCAGCCCCCGGCAGGACCTAGCCCAACTGCTCTCTGGGGCCAACGTC.

This clone occurred many times. The CDR3 extends 3 residues past the end of the read, so its final part is completed from the germline J gene. This chain uses TRBV2 with TRBJ2-5; weak D call: TRBD2 (5 bases). Germline CDR1 SNHLY, CDR2 FYNNEI. V was clipped by 5 bases and J by 4 bases, with 14 bases between them. The CDR3 consists of 14 residues. The sequenced part of the CDR3 DNA is TGTGCCAGCAGTCCTCCGGCCCGGGGAGAGACC. The encoded protein is CASSPPARGET. The entire CDR3 reads CASSPPARGETQYF.